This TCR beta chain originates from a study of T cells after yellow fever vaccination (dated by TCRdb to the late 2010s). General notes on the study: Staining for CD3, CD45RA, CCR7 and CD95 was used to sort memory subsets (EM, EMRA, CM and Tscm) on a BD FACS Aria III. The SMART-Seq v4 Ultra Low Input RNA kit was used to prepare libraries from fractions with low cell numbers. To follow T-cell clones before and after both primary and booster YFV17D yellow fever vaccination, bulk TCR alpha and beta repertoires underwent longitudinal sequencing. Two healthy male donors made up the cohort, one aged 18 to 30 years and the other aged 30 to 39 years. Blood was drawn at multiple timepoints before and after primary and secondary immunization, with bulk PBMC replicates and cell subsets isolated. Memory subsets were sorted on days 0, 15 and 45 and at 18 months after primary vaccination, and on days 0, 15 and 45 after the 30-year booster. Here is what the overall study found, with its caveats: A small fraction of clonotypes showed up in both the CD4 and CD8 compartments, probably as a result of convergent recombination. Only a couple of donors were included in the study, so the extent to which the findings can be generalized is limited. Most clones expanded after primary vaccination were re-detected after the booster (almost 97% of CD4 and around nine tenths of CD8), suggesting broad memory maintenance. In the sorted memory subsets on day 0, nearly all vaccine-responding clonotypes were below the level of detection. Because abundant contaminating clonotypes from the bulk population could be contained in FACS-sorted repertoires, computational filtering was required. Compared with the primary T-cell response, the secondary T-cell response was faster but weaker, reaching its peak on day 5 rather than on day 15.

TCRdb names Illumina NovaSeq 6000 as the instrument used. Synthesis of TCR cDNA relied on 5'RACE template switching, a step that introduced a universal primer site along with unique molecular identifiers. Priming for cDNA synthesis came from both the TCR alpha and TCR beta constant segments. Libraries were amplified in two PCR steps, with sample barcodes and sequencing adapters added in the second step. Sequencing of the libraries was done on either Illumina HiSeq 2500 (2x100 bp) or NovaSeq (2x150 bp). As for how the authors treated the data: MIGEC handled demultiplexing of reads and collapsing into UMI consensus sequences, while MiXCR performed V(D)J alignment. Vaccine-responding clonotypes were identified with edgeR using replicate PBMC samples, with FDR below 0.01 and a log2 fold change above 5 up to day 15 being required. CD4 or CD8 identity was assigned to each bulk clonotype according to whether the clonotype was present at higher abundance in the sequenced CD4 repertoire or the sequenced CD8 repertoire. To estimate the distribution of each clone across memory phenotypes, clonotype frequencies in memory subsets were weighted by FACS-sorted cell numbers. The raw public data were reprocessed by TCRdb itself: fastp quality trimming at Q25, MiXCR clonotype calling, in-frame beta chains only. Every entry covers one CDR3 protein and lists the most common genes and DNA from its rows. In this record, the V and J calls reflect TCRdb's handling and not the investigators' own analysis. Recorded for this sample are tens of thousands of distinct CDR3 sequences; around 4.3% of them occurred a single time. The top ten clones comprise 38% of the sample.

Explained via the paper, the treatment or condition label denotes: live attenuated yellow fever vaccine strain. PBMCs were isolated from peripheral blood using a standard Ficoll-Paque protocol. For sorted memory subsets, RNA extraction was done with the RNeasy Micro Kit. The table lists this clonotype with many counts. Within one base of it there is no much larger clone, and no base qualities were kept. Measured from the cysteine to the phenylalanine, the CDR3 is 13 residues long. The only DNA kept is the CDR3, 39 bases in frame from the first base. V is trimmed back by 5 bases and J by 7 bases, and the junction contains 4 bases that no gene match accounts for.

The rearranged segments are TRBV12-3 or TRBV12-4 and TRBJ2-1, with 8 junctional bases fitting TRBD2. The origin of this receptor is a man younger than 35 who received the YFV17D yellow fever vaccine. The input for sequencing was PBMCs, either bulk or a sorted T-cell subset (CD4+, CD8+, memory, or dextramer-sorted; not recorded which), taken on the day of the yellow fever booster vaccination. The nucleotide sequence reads TGTGCCAGCAGTCCGGGCGGGGGGAATGAGCAGTTCTTC. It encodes CASSPGGGNEQFF.